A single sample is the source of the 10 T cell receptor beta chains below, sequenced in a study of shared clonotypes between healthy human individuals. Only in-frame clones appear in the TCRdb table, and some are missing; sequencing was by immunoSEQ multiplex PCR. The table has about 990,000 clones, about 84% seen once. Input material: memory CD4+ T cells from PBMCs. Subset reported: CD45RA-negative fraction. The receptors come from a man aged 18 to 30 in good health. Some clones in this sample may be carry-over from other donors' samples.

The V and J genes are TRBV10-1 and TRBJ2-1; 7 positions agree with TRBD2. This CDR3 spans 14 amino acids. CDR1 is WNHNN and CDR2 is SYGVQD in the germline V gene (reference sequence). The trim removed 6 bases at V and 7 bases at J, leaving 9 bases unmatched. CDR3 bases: TGCGCCAGCAGCTGGGGGGGTTTGGGGAATGAGCAGTTCTTC. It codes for CASSWGGLGNEQFF.

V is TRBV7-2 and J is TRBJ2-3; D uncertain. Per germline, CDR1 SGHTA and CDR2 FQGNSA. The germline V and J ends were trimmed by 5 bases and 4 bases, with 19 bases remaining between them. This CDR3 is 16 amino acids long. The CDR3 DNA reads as TGTGCCAGCAGCCCATTTCGCACAACTAAACCAGATACGCAGTATTTT. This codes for CASSPFRTTKPDTQYF.

CDR3 sequence (DNA): TGTGCCAGCAGGCCGGGTTTGGCCCCCTACGAGCAGTACTTC. Encoded protein: CASRPGLAPYEQYF. This chain joins TRBV6-1 and TRBJ2-7; no clear D gene. The length of the CDR3 is 14 residues. Looked up from germline, CDR1 is MNHNS and CDR2 is SASEGT. Trimming left V 6 bases short and J 2 bases short, with 14 bases between.

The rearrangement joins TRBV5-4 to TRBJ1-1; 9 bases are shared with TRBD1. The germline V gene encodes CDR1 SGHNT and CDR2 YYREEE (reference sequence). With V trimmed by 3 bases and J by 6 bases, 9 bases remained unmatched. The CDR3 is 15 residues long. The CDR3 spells CASSSILDRGSEAFF. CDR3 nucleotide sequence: TGTGCCAGCAGCTCGATACTTGACAGGGGGTCTGAAGCTTTCTTT.

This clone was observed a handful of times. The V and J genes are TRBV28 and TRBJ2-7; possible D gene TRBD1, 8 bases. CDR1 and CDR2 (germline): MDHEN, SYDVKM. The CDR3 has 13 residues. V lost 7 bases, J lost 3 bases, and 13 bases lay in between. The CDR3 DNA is TGTGCCAGCAAAACAGGGGGGGTCTACGAGCAGTACTTC. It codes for CASKTGGVYEQYF.

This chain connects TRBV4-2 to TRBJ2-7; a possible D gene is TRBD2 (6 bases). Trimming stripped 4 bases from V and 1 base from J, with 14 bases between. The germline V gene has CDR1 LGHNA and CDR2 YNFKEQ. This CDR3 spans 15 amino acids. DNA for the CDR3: TGTGCCAGCAGCCGAGATTTTAGCGGATCCTACGAGCAGTACTTC. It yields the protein CASSRDFSGSYEQYF.

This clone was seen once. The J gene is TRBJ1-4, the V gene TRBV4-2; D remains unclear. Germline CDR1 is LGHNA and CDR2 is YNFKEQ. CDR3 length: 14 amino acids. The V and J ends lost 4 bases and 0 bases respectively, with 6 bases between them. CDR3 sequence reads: CASSPEATNEKLFF. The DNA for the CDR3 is TGTGCCAGCAGCCCGGAAGCAACTAATGAAAAACTGTTTTTT.

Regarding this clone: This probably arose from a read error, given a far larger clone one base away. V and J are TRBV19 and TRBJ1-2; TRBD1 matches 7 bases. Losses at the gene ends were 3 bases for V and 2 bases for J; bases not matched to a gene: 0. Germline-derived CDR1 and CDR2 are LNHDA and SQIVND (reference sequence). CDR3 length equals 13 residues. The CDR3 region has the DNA TGTGCCAGTAGTATGGGACAGAACTATGGCTACACCTTC. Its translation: CASSMGQNYGYTF.

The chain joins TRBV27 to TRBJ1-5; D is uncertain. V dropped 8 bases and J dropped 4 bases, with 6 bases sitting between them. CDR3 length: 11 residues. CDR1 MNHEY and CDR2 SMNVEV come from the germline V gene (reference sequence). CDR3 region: CASGSNQPQHF. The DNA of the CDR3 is TGTGCCAGCGGGTCGAATCAGCCCCAGCATTTT.

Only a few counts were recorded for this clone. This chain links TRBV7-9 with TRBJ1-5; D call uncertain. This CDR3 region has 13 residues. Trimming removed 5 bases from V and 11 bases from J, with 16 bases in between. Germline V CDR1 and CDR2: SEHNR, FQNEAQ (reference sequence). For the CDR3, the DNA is TGTGCCAGCAGCCTGGGGATCGATTCGGCCCAGCATTTT. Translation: CASSLGIDSAQHF.